Detailed here is one T cell receptor beta chain. The target antigen is unknown. This sample is part of a study of cytomegalovirus exposure and HLA in healthy donors. This PCR relied on a set of 60 Vbeta primers and 13 Jbeta primers. Repertoires were generated with immunoSEQ multiplex PCR, while TCRdb's copy carries only in-frame clones and drops some. Of about 170,000 clones detected, roughly 79% appear once; the ten largest clones hold just over 2%. The CDR3 runs 14 residues. The germline CDR1 and CDR2 sequences are MNHEY and SMNVEV (reference sequence). V shed 5 bases and J shed 6 bases, with 14 bases lying between them. Regarding the study as a whole: Most TCR sequences were seen very rarely across donors, but some public TCRs occurred in many.

This chain joins TRBV27 and TRBJ1-5; the D is unclear. Sequenced sample: PBMCs. This TCR derives from a woman aged 25 to 39 in good health and CMV-seropositive. Here the CDR3 DNA reads TGTGCCAGCAGTACCAAGAGGGTCCGTCAGCCCCAGCATTTT. It translates to CASSTKRVRQPQHF.